These T cell receptor beta chains were read from a single sample in a study of immune evolution from preneoplasia to lung adenocarcinoma. The data were produced by immunoSEQ multiplex PCR, yet TCRdb's version contains in-frame clones alone and is incomplete. The sample records a few thousand clones, about three quarters being singletons. Sequenced input: FFPE normal lung tissue adjacent to the tumor. Receptors were obtained from a person aged 55 to 70 with lung adenocarcinoma. Each CDR3 is given with its conserved first and last residue. The D gene is left open where the match is weak. The size entry is marked missing in some rows and otherwise reads once, few, many or a size class.

>15|once|TRBV18|TRBJ2-7|TRBD1
CASSPAGTGNYEQYF
TGTGCCAGCTCACCGGCCGGGACAGGGAACTACGAGCAGTACTTC
>16|NA|TRBV18|TRBJ2-5|TRBD2
CASSPESGRPQETQYF
TGTGCCAGCTCACCAGAGAGCGGGAGGCCCCAAGAGACCCAGTACTTC
>17|NA|TRBV5-1|TRBJ2-5|TRBD2
CASSPRESGRARETQYF
TGCGCCAGCAGCCCGCGAGAGAGCGGGAGGGCCCGAGAGACCCAGTACTTC
>14|NA|TRBV10-3|TRBJ1-1|NA
CAITKGTGNTEAFF
TGTGCCATCACAAAGGGGACGGGGAACACTGAAGCTTTCTTT
>16|NA|TRBV5-1|TRBJ2-1|TRBD2
CASSSGGLAGLNEQFF
TGCGCCAGCAGCTCCGGAGGCCTAGCGGGTCTCAATGAGCAGTTCTTC
>19|NA|TRBV30|TRBJ1-3|NA
CAWSPYFSARGSSGNTIYF
TGTGCCTGGAGTCCCTACTTTAGCGCTCGAGGCAGCTCTGGAAACACCATATATTTT
>15|NA|TRBV6-4|TRBJ1-2|NA
CASSDPFAGVDGYTF
TGTGCCAGCAGTGACCCCTTCGCGGGGGTAGATGGCTACACCTTC
>14|NA|TRBV29-1|TRBJ2-1|NA
CSVGGQISYNEQFF
TGCAGCGTTGGTGGCCAAATCTCCTACAATGAGCAGTTCTTC
>15|few|TRBV9|TRBJ2-1|TRBD2
CASSVSSGTYNEQFF
TGTGCCAGCAGCGTCTCTAGCGGAACCTACAATGAGCAGTTCTTC
>13|once|TRBV30|TRBJ2-4|NA
CAWSDLFEGIQYF
TGTGCCTGGAGTGATCTGTTTGAGGGTATTCAGTACTTC
>11|NA|TRBV11-1|TRBJ2-7|NA
CASSSYYEQYF
TGTGCCAGCAGCTCCTACTACGAGCAGTACTTC
>14|few|TRBV5-1|TRBJ1-1|TRBD1
CASSSDRGNTEAFF
TGCGCCAGCAGCAGTGACAGGGGAAACACTGAAGCTTTCTTT
>13|NA|TRBV19|TRBJ2-3|NA
CASGGRGSDTQYF
TGTGCCAGCGGCGGGCGGGGTTCAGATACGCAGTATTTT
>15|NA|TRBV5-4|TRBJ2-1|NA
CASSLVQGSNNEQFF
TGTGCCAGCAGCTTGGTTCAGGGGAGTAACAATGAGCAGTTCTTC
>16|NA|TRBV6-1|TRBJ2-7|NA
CASSEARYRVDYEQYF
TGTGCCAGCAGTGAAGCTAGGTACAGGGTGGACTACGAGCAGTACTTC
>15|NA|TRBV7-8|TRBJ2-1|TRBD2
CASSRIAGEYNEQFF
TGTGCCAGCAGCCGGATAGCGGGGGAGTACAATGAGCAGTTCTTC
>16|once|TRBV7-6|TRBJ1-3|TRBD1
CASSSLWQGGGNTIYF
TGTGCCAGCAGTTCGCTTTGGCAGGGGGGTGGAAACACCATATATTTT
>13|NA|TRBV6-4|TRBJ1-5|NA
CASSEAPNQPQHF
TGTGCCAGCAGTGAAGCCCCCAATCAGCCCCAGCATTTT
>13|few|TRBV11-3|TRBJ2-6|NA
CASSLNGANVLTF
TGTGCCAGCAGCTTAAATGGGGCCAACGTCCTGACTTTC
>16|NA|TRBV5-1|TRBJ1-6|TRBD1
CASSRDRVGPGSPLHF
TGCGCCAGCAGCCGGGACAGGGTGGGGCCCGGTTCACCCCTCCACTTT
>13|NA|TRBV27|TRBJ2-5|NA
CASSLTRVETQYF
TGTGCCAGCAGTTTAACTAGGGTAGAGACCCAGTACTTC
>16|NA|TRBV9|TRBJ2-5|TRBD2
CASSVALAGNQETQYF
TGTGCCAGCAGCGTAGCGCTAGCGGGGAACCAAGAGACCCAGTACTTC
>13|NA|TRBV4-3|TRBJ2-1|TRBD2
CASSPLAGNEQFF
TGCGCCAGCAGCCCCCTAGCGGGGAATGAGCAGTTCTTC
>17|NA|TRBV18|TRBJ2-4|NA
CASSPPPQALAKNIQYF
TGTGCCAGCTCACCACCTCCGCAGGCTTTAGCCAAAAACATTCAGTACTTC
>15|once|TRBV18|TRBJ2-5|TRBD2
CASSPRAGGAETQYF
TGTGCCAGCTCACCCCGAGCGGGGGGAGCGGAGACCCAGTACTTC
>15|NA|TRBV4-1|TRBJ2-3|TRBD2
CASSPTSGNTDTQYF
TGCGCCAGCAGCCCCACTAGCGGCAACACAGATACGCAGTATTTT
>15|NA|TRBV12-1|TRBJ2-1|NA
CASQELAGIYNEQFF
TGTGCCAGCCAGGAACTAGCGGGGATCTACAATGAGCAGTTCTTC
>15|once|TRBV19|TRBJ1-4|NA
CASRVDDQGYEKLFF
TGTGCCAGTAGGGTAGACGATCAGGGATATGAAAAACTGTTTTTT
>15|NA|TRBV19|TRBJ2-1|TRBD2
CASSISAGVAGEQFF
TGTGCCAGTAGTATAAGTGCGGGAGTAGCCGGTGAGCAGTTCTTC
>14|NA|TRBV2|TRBJ2-3|TRBD1
CASSWTGSADTQYF
TGTGCCAGCAGTTGGACAGGGAGTGCGGATACGCAGTATTTT
>16|few|TRBV11-3|TRBJ2-3|TRBD2
CASSSGLAGADDTQYF
TGTGCCAGCAGCTCGGGACTAGCGGGGGCTGATGATACGCAGTATTTT
>20|few|TRBV28|TRBJ2-7|NA
CASSPSRQKPRDLVPYEQYF
TGTGCCAGCAGTCCATCAAGACAAAAACCCCGGGACTTAGTACCCTACGAGCAGTACTTC
>14|NA|TRBV10-3|TRBJ2-3|TRBD1
CAITEGARADTQYF
TGTGCCATCACAGAGGGGGCGAGGGCAGATACGCAGTATTTT
>14|few|TRBV6-1|TRBJ2-7|NA
CASSVGARVDEQYF
TGTGCCAGCAGTGTTGGGGCGAGGGTAGACGAGCAGTACTTC
>15|NA|TRBV6-6|TRBJ2-5|NA
CASRPVLGTQETQYF
TGTGCCAGCAGACCCGTCTTAGGGACTCAAGAGACCCAGTACTTC
>13|NA|TRBV5-1|TRBJ2-7|TRBD2
CASSSASGYEQYF
TGCGCCAGCAGCTCGGCTAGCGGATACGAGCAGTACTTC
>15|NA|TRBV11-2|TRBJ2-7|TRBD2
CASSFLAGRSYEQYF
TGTGCCAGCAGTTTTCTAGCGGGGAGATCTTACGAGCAGTACTTC
>15|NA|TRBV28|TRBJ1-1|NA
CASSVGEGGKAEAFF
TGTGCCAGCAGTGTGGGAGAGGGCGGAAAGGCTGAAGCTTTCTTT
>15|NA|TRBV6-1|TRBJ2-5|NA
CASSESGTKFETQYF
TGTGCCAGCAGTGAAAGTGGGACAAAGTTTGAGACCCAGTACTTC
>15|NA|TRBV11-2|TRBJ2-6|NA
CASSLDLAGANVLTF
TGTGCCAGCAGCTTAGATCTGGCTGGGGCCAACGTCCTGACTTTC
>16|NA|TRBV6-6|TRBJ2-6|NA
CASRRTGQSGANVLTF
TGTGCCAGCAGAAGAACCGGACAGTCTGGGGCCAACGTCCTGACTTTC
>12|NA|TRBV9|TRBJ2-1|NA
CASSAYMNEQFF
TGTGCCAGCAGCGCGTACATGAATGAGCAGTTCTTC
>16|NA|TRBV19|TRBJ2-6|NA
CASSTGDGSGANVLTF
TGTGCCAGTAGTACCGGCGATGGGTCTGGGGCCAACGTCCTGACTTTC